Below, 27 T cell receptor beta chains from the same sample are listed, as sequenced in a study of blood T cell repertoires in COVID-19. Produced via immunoSEQ multiplex PCR; TCRdb's table is partial and in-frame only. The sample includes around 190,000 clones, about 88% seen only once; the top ten take about 1.9%. Input material: peripheral blood. These receptors originate from a man younger than 35 who had recovered from COVID-19.

The sample holds a few counts of this clone. The rearrangement uses TRBV5-6 and TRBJ2-2; D gene ambiguous. Looked up from germline, CDR1 is SGHDT and CDR2 is YYEEEE. There are 14 residues in the CDR3. V was cut by 0 bases and J by 6 bases, with 9 bases left in between. CDR3 nucleotides: TGTGCCAGCAGCTTGGCACCTTCAGCCGGGGAGCTGTTTTTT. It encodes CASSLAPSAGELFF.

The chain has TRBV11-2 and TRBJ2-5; D is undetermined. This CDR3 has 13 residues. Trimming pared 2 bases from V and 2 bases from J, leaving 6 bases between. Germline CDR1 and CDR2: SGHAT and FQNNGV. CDR3 DNA: TGTGCCAGCAGCTTACCCCCACAAGAGACCCAGTACTTC. It codes for CASSLPPQETQYF. Variable domain in full (rest from reference TRBV11-2 and TRBJ2-5): EAGVAQSPRYKIIEKRQSVAFWCNPISGHATLYWYQQILGQGPKLLIQFQNNGVVDDSQLPKDRFSAERLKGVDSTLKIQPAKLEDSAVYLCASSLPPQETQYFGPGTRLLVL.

The chain has TRBV7-2 and TRBJ2-2, with 7 bases fitting TRBD2. The CDR3 spans 16 residues. J was trimmed by 3 bases and V by 4 bases; bases with no gene match: 8. The germline gives CDR1 SGHTA, CDR2 FQGNSA. The CDR3 reads CASSSTGTTYTGELFF. The DNA for the CDR3 is TGTGCCAGCAGCTCCACCGGGACTACATACACCGGGGAGCTGTTTTTT.

The CDR3 DNA reads TGTGCCAGTAGTATCTCGGGGGGTAGGTCCTACGAGCAGTACTTC. Protein product: CASSISGGRSYEQYF. V is TRBV19 and J is TRBJ2-7; 7 bases line up with TRBD2. V lost 3 bases, J lost 1 base, and 6 bases stayed unmatched. The CDR3 contains 15 residues. The V gene's germline CDR1 is LNHDA and CDR2 SQIVND (reference sequence). Variable domain in full (rest from reference TRBV19 and TRBJ2-7): DGGITQSPKYLFRKEGQNVTLSCEQNLNHDAMYWYRQDPGQGLRLIYYSQIVNDFQKGDIAEGYSVSREKKESFPLTVTSAQKNPTAFYLCASSISGGRSYEQYFGPGTRLTVT.

This clone was observed a single time. V and J are TRBV6-5 and TRBJ1-2; unclear D gene. Trimming left V 6 bases short and J 3 bases short, with 8 bases between. Germline-derived CDR1 and CDR2 are MNHEY and SVGAGI. This CDR3 comprises 12 residues. The CDR3 region is CASRFGYYGYTF. DNA of the CDR3: TGTGCCAGCAGATTTGGCTACTATGGCTACACCTTC.

J is TRBJ1-1 and V is TRBV10-3, with 8 bases aligning to TRBD1. CDR1 is ENHRY and CDR2 is SYGVKD in the germline V gene. The trim removed 4 bases at V and 3 bases at J, leaving 10 bases unmatched. This CDR3 spans 16 amino acids. CDR3 nucleotides: TGTGCCATCAGTGCTGCAGGGGGCGGCCGTGACACTGAAGCTTTCTTT. It specifies CAISAAGGGRDTEAFF.

V is TRBV27 and J is TRBJ2-1; TRBD2 matches at 9 bases. V lost 1 base and J lost 9; bases outside the gene matches: 10. The CDR3 has 16 residues. Germline V CDR1 and CDR2: MNHEY, SMNVEV (reference sequence). CDR3 amino acids: CASSLYPSGTYVEQFF. For the CDR3, the DNA is TGTGCCAGCAGTTTATATCCTAGCGGGACTTATGTTGAGCAGTTCTTC.

The V gene is TRBV4-1, the J gene TRBJ2-7, with TRBD2 identical over 12 bases. Per the germline V gene, CDR1 is MGHRA and CDR2 is YSYEKL. The CDR3 spans 18 residues. V shed 1 base, J shed 3 bases, and the junction held 10 bases outside the gene matches. The CDR3 spells CASSQGPGSSGRVYEQYF. CDR3 in DNA: TGCGCCAGCAGCCAAGGCCCAGGCTCTAGCGGGAGGGTCTACGAGCAGTACTTC.

In this sample, this clone turned up once. This chain joins TRBV5-1 and TRBJ2-2; 7 nucleotides line up with TRBD1. The germline V gene has CDR1 SGHRS and CDR2 YFSETQ. This CDR3 region has 15 residues. V trimming: 2 bases; J trimming: 3 bases; junction bases outside the gene matches: 4. The CDR3 loop is CASSLRQGDTGELFF. The CDR3 region has the DNA TGCGCCAGCAGCTTACGACAGGGAGACACCGGGGAGCTGTTTTTT.

The J gene is TRBJ2-2, the V gene TRBV5-1; 11 nucleotides match TRBD2. V shed 6 bases, J shed 4 bases, and the junction held 8 bases outside the gene matches. From germline, CDR1 is SGHRS and CDR2 YFSETQ. There are 16 residues in the CDR3. The DNA for the CDR3 is TGCGCCAGCACCCAATCGGGACTAGCGGCCACCGGGGAGCTGTTTTTT. Residues: CASTQSGLAATGELFF.

In DNA, the CDR3 is TGCGCCAGCAGCCCCGGGACTAGCTTCGGTGAGCAGTTCTTC. Protein product: CASSPGTSFGEQFF. The genes are TRBV10-1 and TRBJ2-1; 9 positions match TRBD2. Germline values: CDR1 WNHNN, CDR2 SYGVQD (reference sequence). This CDR3 region has 14 residues. V lost 6 bases and J lost 9; bases outside the gene matches: 9.

The V and J genes are TRBV12-3 or TRBV12-4 and TRBJ2-1; D is perhaps TRBD1 (6 bases). There are 12 residues in the CDR3. Trimming stripped 6 bases from V and 7 bases from J, with 10 bases between. The DNA for the CDR3 is TGTGCCAGCAGCCCAGGGGTGAATGAGCAGTTCTTC. This gives the protein CASSPGVNEQFF.

This clone has a single count. This rearrangement joins TRBV5-5 to TRBJ2-7; 7 bases agree with TRBD1. Germline V gene data show CDR1 as SGHKS and CDR2 as YYEKEE (reference sequence). The CDR3 is 15 residues long. V trimming: 1 base; J trimming: 2 bases; junction bases outside the gene matches: 6. CDR3 residues: CASSLKGQVTYEQYF. CDR3 DNA sequence: TGTGCCAGCAGCTTGAAAGGACAGGTGACCTACGAGCAGTACTTC.

This rearrangement joins TRBV5-6 to TRBJ2-1, with D perhaps matching TRBD2 (5 bases). The CDR3 is 13 amino acids. Germline CDR1 reads SGHDT; CDR2 reads YYEEEE. Trimming took off 2 bases at V and 8 bases at J, with 11 bases between the two ends. The CDR3 loop is CASSLLVEDEQFF. As DNA, the CDR3 is TGTGCCAGCAGCTTACTAGTTGAGGATGAGCAGTTCTTC. The full variable domain, rest sourced from reference TRBV5-6 and TRBJ2-1, is DAGVTQSPTHLIKTRGQQVTLRCSPKSGHDTVSWYQQALGQGPQFIFQYYEEEERQRGNFPDRFSGHQFPNYSSELNVNALLLGDSALYLCASSLLVEDEQFFGPGTRLTVL.

The chain couples TRBV4-1 to TRBJ2-4; no firm D call. Germline V gene lookup returns CDR1 MGHRA and CDR2 YSYEKL. This CDR3 is built from 14 residues. Trimming removed 0 bases at V and 6 bases at J, with 9 bases between. In DNA, the CDR3 is TGCGCCAGCAGCCAAGATACGAACAGAAACATTCAGTACTTC. Translated, it gives CASSQDTNRNIQYF.

The V gene is TRBV20-1, the J gene TRBJ1-2; TRBD1 matches 7 bases. CDR3 length: 14 amino acids. After removal of 3 bases from V and 4 bases from J, the junction contained 8 bases not matched to a gene. Germline-derived CDR1 and CDR2 are DFQATT and SNEGSKA (reference sequence). CDR3 amino acids: CSASQGGGGYGYTF. CDR3 nucleotides: TGCAGTGCTAGTCAGGGGGGCGGAGGCTATGGCTACACCTTC.

The chain is built from TRBV2 and TRBJ2-1; D is possibly TRBD2 (7 bases). CDR3 length equals 15 residues. Germline lookup yields CDR1 SNHLY and CDR2 FYNNEI. V lost 2 bases and J 6 bases, leaving 14 bases between the germline ends. CDR3 protein: CASSEFLGGGNEQFF. The DNA for the CDR3 is TGTGCCAGCAGTGAATTCTTAGGGGGGGGCAATGAGCAGTTCTTC. Full variable domain (missing parts from reference TRBV2 and TRBJ2-1): EPEVTQTPSHQVTQMGQEVILRCVPISNHLYFYWYRQILGQKVEFLVSFYNNEISEKSEIFDDQFSVERPDGSNFTLKIRSTKLEDSAMYFCASSEFLGGGNEQFFGPGTRLTVL.

This chain links TRBV2 with TRBJ2-4, with 10 bases fitting TRBD2. CDR1 is SNHLY, CDR2 FYNNEI, per germline. Trimming cost V 5 bases and J 8 bases; bases outside gene matches: 3. The CDR3 extends over 13 amino acids. CDR3 DNA: TGTGCCAGCAGTCTGACTAGCGGGCACATTCAGTACTTC. Protein sequence: CASSLTSGHIQYF.

The chain uses TRBV5-5 and TRBJ2-1, with D possibly TRBD1 on 5 matching bases. The CDR3 covers 15 residues. Trimming cost V 1 base and J 5 bases, with 13 bases left between them. Per the germline V gene, CDR1 is SGHKS and CDR2 is YYEKEE (reference sequence). CDR3 in amino acids: CASSLSGQGNNEQFF. In nucleotides, the CDR3 is TGTGCCAGCAGCTTGAGTGGGCAGGGAAACAATGAGCAGTTCTTC.

The chain has TRBV19 and TRBJ2-5; maybe TRBD1 (6 bases). V was shortened by 5 bases and J by 2 bases, with 12 bases between the two germline ends. Looked up from germline, CDR1 is LNHDA and CDR2 is SQIVND (reference sequence). This CDR3 comprises 14 residues. CDR3 DNA sequence: TGTGCCAGTAGTCGGCAGAGGGGGCAAGAGACCCAGTACTTC. Its protein product is CASSRQRGQETQYF.

V and J are TRBV5-4 and TRBJ2-7; 8 bases line up with TRBD1. This CDR3 is 14 amino acids long. The germline V gene has CDR1 SGHNT and CDR2 YYREEE (reference sequence). V lost 3 bases to trimming and J lost 2 bases; unmatched junction nucleotides: 4. The chain's CDR3 is CASSSNRGAYEQYF. In nucleotides, the CDR3 is TGTGCCAGCAGCTCCAACAGGGGGGCCTACGAGCAGTACTTC.

V gene TRBV7-2 combines with J gene TRBJ1-2; tentatively, D is TRBD1 (6 bases). From germline, CDR1 is SGHTA and CDR2 FQGNSA. The CDR3 covers 13 residues. V lost 4 bases and J lost 5, with 11 bases in between. The CDR3 is CASSYRTEYGYTF. CDR3 sequence (DNA): TGTGCCAGCAGCTACCGGACAGAATATGGCTACACCTTC.

J is TRBJ1-6 and V is TRBV6-5; weak D call: TRBD1 (5 bases). CDR1 MNHEY and CDR2 SVGAGI come from the germline V gene. The CDR3 has 16 amino acids. The V gene lost 0 bases and the J gene lost 7 bases, with 13 bases spanning the gap. The CDR3, as DNA: TGTGCCAGCAGTTACTCGAACGGGGCGGGGAATTCACCCCTCCACTTT. This encodes CASSYSNGAGNSPLHF.

The rearrangement uses TRBV5-1 and TRBJ2-5; 7 positions match TRBD2. Unmatched junction bases numbered 5, after V lost 1 base and J lost 5 bases. This CDR3 has 14 amino acids. Germline CDR1 reads SGHRS; CDR2 reads YFSETQ. The CDR3 DNA follows: TGCGCCAGCAGCTTGATCAACGGGGGGGAGACCCAGTACTTC. It yields the protein CASSLINGGETQYF.

The genes are TRBV5-1 and TRBJ2-1; a weak D match, TRBD2 (6 bases). Germline CDR1 reads SGHRS; CDR2 reads YFSETQ. Trimming cost V 0 bases and J 7 bases, with 11 bases left between them. CDR3 length: 14 residues. The CDR3 protein is CASSLGAGTNEQFF. CDR3 sequence (DNA): TGCGCCAGCAGCTTGGGTGCGGGGACGAATGAGCAGTTCTTC.

The chain recombines TRBV28 with TRBJ2-5; tentative D call: TRBD1 (6 bases). CDR3 length equals 14 residues. Germline values: CDR1 MDHEN, CDR2 SYDVKM. The V gene lost 4 bases and the J gene lost 1 base, with 10 bases spanning the gap. CDR3 sequence reads: CASSSNRVQETQYF. CDR3 DNA: TGTGCCAGCAGTTCCAACAGGGTCCAAGAGACCCAGTACTTC.

V is TRBV7-2 and J is TRBJ2-3; D is unresolved. This CDR3 has 13 amino acids. Germline values: CDR1 SGHTA, CDR2 FQGNSA. V was clipped by 1 base and J by 2 bases, with 4 bases between them. The CDR3 sequence: CASSLDFTDTQYF. For the CDR3, the DNA is TGTGCCAGCAGCTTAGACTTCACAGATACGCAGTATTTT.